The rows below give T cell receptor beta chains drawn from one sample of a study of identical twins. TCRdb called the 5' RACE reads again in MiXCR, with one record for every CDR3 protein. The sample records some 900,000 distinct CDR3 sequences, more than 9% being singletons. The data were also submitted as part of a second study, on yellow fever vaccine responses in identical twins.

Sequencing was done on a sample of PBMCs. These receptors were collected from a woman aged 18-30 years in good health. Each CDR3 is given with its conserved first and last residue.

v_gene,j_gene,CDR3aa
TRBV29-1,TRBJ1-1,CSAGTITEAFF
TRBV9,TRBJ2-6,CASSVGPPGSSGANVLTF
TRBV2,TRBJ1-4,CASGGGKLFF
TRBV2,TRBJ1-2,CASRGGGDYGYTF
TRBV5-1,TRBJ1-1,CASSFLPEREAFF
TRBV7-8,TRBJ2-7,CASSPAGAPLEQYF
TRBV18,TRBJ1-2,CASSPLGRMNYGYTF
TRBV6-1,TRBJ2-2,CACQAGGDAGELFF
TRBV2,TRBJ1-5,CASSAIGGQGKQPQHF
TRBV29-1,TRBJ2-3,CSVEPAGETDTQYF
TRBV12-3/TRBV12-4,TRBJ2-5,CASTEAGGTQETQYF
TRBV7-2,TRBJ2-1,CASSSPGLAGRNEQFF
TRBV12-3/TRBV12-4,TRBJ2-2,CASRENSGANTGELFF
TRBV5-1,TRBJ2-7,CASSETGSTYEQYF
TRBV24-1,TRBJ2-7,CATRETAYEQYF
TRBV7-6,TRBJ2-7,CASSPEGQSYEQYF
TRBV19,TRBJ2-1,CASSIVIGYNEQFF
TRBV20-1,TRBJ1-6,CSAESRSGIVNSPLHF
TRBV2,TRBJ1-2,CASSERQGYDYGYTF
TRBV12-3/TRBV12-4,TRBJ1-3,CASTVVVSGNTIYF
TRBV28,TRBJ2-7,CASSTQRSSYEQYF
TRBV10-3,TRBJ2-7,CAISPGAAEQYF
TRBV7-9,TRBJ1-4,CASGGQAVNEKLFF
TRBV12-3/TRBV12-4,TRBJ1-2,CASSFRDSGYGYTF
TRBV7-2,TRBJ2-7,CASSTRQGRPSEQYF
TRBV3-1,TRBJ2-7,CACSQGTLASHEQYF
TRBV5-1,TRBJ2-7,CASSLGGKGRGYQAYEQYF
TRBV5-1,TRBJ2-1,CASSLTTNEQFF
TRBV7-6,TRBJ2-7,CASSQSGRAAQQYF
TRBV7-7,TRBJ2-5,CASSWGGETQYF
TRBV5-1,TRBJ2-3,CASSPSGGAPPDTQYF
TRBV12-3/TRBV12-4,TRBJ2-1,CASSLGFQAGGFLVEQFF
TRBV7-9,TRBJ1-1,CASSRQEVPEAFF
TRBV12-3/TRBV12-4,TRBJ2-1,CASSPGLAGGRVTNNEQFF
TRBV24-1,TRBJ2-1,CATSARERYEQFF
TRBV12-5,TRBJ2-7,CASGLAQSDRGIHEQYF
TRBV5-1,TRBJ2-7,CASSSGEISSYEQYF
TRBV20-1,TRBJ2-3,CSASQGLRVDTQYF
TRBV4-1,TRBJ1-1,CASSQGQVWGTEAFF
TRBV6-5,TRBJ2-1,CASELLAGNNEQFF
TRBV5-1,TRBJ2-1,CASSLETGGDEQFF
TRBV5-1,TRBJ2-7,CASSNGGVGYEQYF
TRBV18,TRBJ2-1,CASSPTGEGEQFF
TRBV7-2,TRBJ2-7,CASSLERTGSYEQYF
TRBV10-3,TRBJ2-1,CATTPSGGGNEQFF